The sequence of this T cell receptor beta chain was determined in a study of CD8+ T cells in alopecia areata. The germline CDR1 and CDR2 sequences are GTSNPN and SVGIG (reference sequence). The CDR3 sequence is 12 residues long. The germline V and J ends were trimmed by 4 bases and 7 bases, with 11 bases remaining between them. Sampling of alopecia areata patients yielded lesional scalp punch biopsies as well as peripheral blood. PBMCs yielded sorted CD4+ and CD8+ T cells. cDNA prepared by RNA extraction and subsequent reverse transcription served as the template for sequencing. Only in-frame clones appear in the TCRdb table, and some are missing; sequencing was by immunoSEQ multiplex PCR. The profile shows 100,000 to 150,000 clones, around 50% of them singletons.

This clonotype was obtained from a human donor with alopecia areata. The sample was NKG2D-low CD8+ T cells sorted from blood. The chain uses TRBV30 and TRBJ2-1; D not certain. CDR3 sequence: CAWISGRNEQFF. CDR3 DNA: TGTGCCTGGATTTCCGGACGTAATGAGCAGTTCTTC.